These 2 T cell receptor beta chains share one sample of origin, sequenced in a study of blood T cells in healthy people across ages. The authors ran a second PCR of roughly 7 to 11 cycles using a sample-barcoded 5' primer and a J-beta primer mix. One entry per CDR3 protein, called by TCRdb with MiXCR from the 5' RACE reads. The table has 600,000 to 800,000 distinct CDR3 sequences, under 25% seen once. Sequencing used blood. The receptors were gathered from a man aged 65 to 85 in good health.

This clonotype was recorded at least ten times. The chain uses TRBV29-1 and TRBJ2-1; TRBD1 agrees at 9 bases. This CDR3 spans 13 amino acids. Germline values: CDR1 SQVTM, CDR2 ANQGSEA. With 6 bases clipped from V and 2 bases from J, the junction kept 2 bases outside the gene matches. The CDR3 loop is CSVGTGTYNEQFF. CDR3 in DNA: TGCAGCGTGGGGACAGGGACCTACAATGAGCAGTTCTTC.

This clonotype was recorded a few times. The chain links TRBV5-1 to TRBJ2-7, with 11 bases fitting TRBD2. The germline CDR1 and CDR2 sequences are SGHRS and YFSETQ. V was pared by 4 bases and J by 4 bases, with 7 bases of the junction left unmatched. The CDR3 covers 15 residues. The CDR3 sequence is CASSETSGISYEQYF. The CDR3 DNA reads TGCGCCAGCAGCGAGACTAGCGGGATTTCGTACGAGCAGTACTTC.